The rows below give T cell receptor beta chains drawn from one sample of a study of blood T cell repertoires in COVID-19. The method was immunoSEQ multiplex PCR; TCRdb's version includes in-frame clones alone and lacks a portion of them. Found here are a few hundred thousand clones, 83% of them singletons; the top ten hold 5% to 6%. The sample comprised PBMCs or T cells enriched from blood (not recorded which). The origin of the receptors is a woman aged 50 to 60 who had recovered from COVID-19. Each CDR3 is given with its conserved first and last residue. The D gene is left open where the match is weak. A clone size is listed for some rows: how often the clone was seen (once, few, many), or a class if it is expanded.

d_call	v_call	cdr3_length	j_call	clone_size	cdr3_nt	cdr3_aa
TRBD1	TRBV5-8	18	TRBJ2-7	once	TGTGCCAGCAGCTTTGCTTTCGGACAGGAACAGTTAGTCTACGAGCAGTACTTC	CASSFAFGQEQLVYEQYF
NA	TRBV19	13	TRBJ1-5	NA	TGTGCCAGTAGTATCATGGAGAATCAGCCCCAGCATTTT	CASSIMENQPQHF
NA	TRBV27	17	TRBJ2-2	few	TGTGCCAGCAGTTCGACCGACAACACGCTGAACACCGGGGAGCTGTTTTTT	CASSSTDNTLNTGELFF
NA	TRBV9	16	TRBJ1-2	NA	TGTGCCAGCAGCGTAGAAGTGGCGGGGGCCATCTATGGCTACACCTTC	CASSVEVAGAIYGYTF
NA	TRBV29-1	13	TRBJ2-2	NA	TGCAGCGTTGACAGGACAAACACCGGGGAGCTGTTTTTT	CSVDRTNTGELFF
NA	TRBV3-1/TRBV3-2	13	TRBJ1-2	NA	TGTGCCAGCAGCCCCGGGGAGAACTATGGCTACACCTTC	CASSPGENYGYTF
NA	TRBV7-2	14	TRBJ1-4	few	TGTGCCAGCAGCTTAGCGAGGGCTAATGAAAAACTGTTTTTT	CASSLARANEKLFF
TRBD1	TRBV18	13	TRBJ1-4	NA	TGTGCCAGCTCACCCGACAGGGCAGGAAAACTGTTTTTT	CASSPDRAGKLFF
NA	TRBV5-6	17	TRBJ1-2	NA	TGTGCCAGCAGCCTTGATGGACAGAACCCATATGTCGGCGGCTACACCTTC	CASSLDGQNPYVGGYTF
TRBD1	TRBV19	16	TRBJ2-7	NA	TGTGCCAGTAGTAAGTCAACCGGGACAGGACTCTACGAGCAGTACTTC	CASSKSTGTGLYEQYF
NA	TRBV5-1	15	TRBJ2-3	NA	TGCGCCAGCAGGAAGATAGCGACCTCCACAGATACGCAGTATTTT	CASRKIATSTDTQYF
NA	TRBV28	13	TRBJ1-3	few	TGTGCCAGCAGCGGGACACCCGGAAACACCATATATTTT	CASSGTPGNTIYF
NA	TRBV19	14	TRBJ1-6	NA	TGTGCCAGTACATCAGATTTCTATAATTCACCCCTCCACTTT	CASTSDFYNSPLHF
NA	TRBV27	11	TRBJ1-2	few	TGTGCCAGCAGTTCGGGCTATGGCTACACCTTC	CASSSGYGYTF
NA	TRBV18	14	TRBJ1-5	NA	TGTGCCAGCTCACCATTGGGCAGCAATCAGCCCCAGCATTTT	CASSPLGSNQPQHF
NA	TRBV2	15	TRBJ1-1	NA	TGTGCCAGCATCCTCCTTCCGGGGAGAAACACTGAAGCTTTCTTT	CASILLPGRNTEAFF
NA	TRBV3-1/TRBV3-2	21	TRBJ2-2	few	TGTGCCAGCAGCCCTTCCCAAGTTGATTTTTTTGAGGGAGAGAACACCGGGGAGCTGTTTTTT	CASSPSQVDFFEGENTGELFF
TRBD1	TRBV6-2/TRBV6-3	16	TRBJ1-1	NA	TGTGCCAGCAGTTACCGACAGGGGAACATGAACACTGAAGCTTTCTTT	CASSYRQGNMNTEAFF
TRBD1	TRBV27	17	TRBJ1-1	NA	TGTGCCAGCAGTTCTCTTTTCCGGACAGGACAGAACACTGAAGCTTTCTTT	CASSSLFRTGQNTEAFF
NA	TRBV15	13	TRBJ2-7	NA	TGTGCCACCAGCAGAGATAGGGGTGACGAGCAGTACTTC	CATSRDRGDEQYF
TRBD2	TRBV2	15	TRBJ2-1	NA	TGTGCCAGCACCCTTGACCGGGAGGGGGGTACTGAGCAGTTCTTC	CASTLDREGGTEQFF
TRBD1	TRBV19	13	TRBJ1-6	NA	TGTGCCAGTAAGGGGGCAGACGTATCACCCCTCCACTTT	CASKGADVSPLHF